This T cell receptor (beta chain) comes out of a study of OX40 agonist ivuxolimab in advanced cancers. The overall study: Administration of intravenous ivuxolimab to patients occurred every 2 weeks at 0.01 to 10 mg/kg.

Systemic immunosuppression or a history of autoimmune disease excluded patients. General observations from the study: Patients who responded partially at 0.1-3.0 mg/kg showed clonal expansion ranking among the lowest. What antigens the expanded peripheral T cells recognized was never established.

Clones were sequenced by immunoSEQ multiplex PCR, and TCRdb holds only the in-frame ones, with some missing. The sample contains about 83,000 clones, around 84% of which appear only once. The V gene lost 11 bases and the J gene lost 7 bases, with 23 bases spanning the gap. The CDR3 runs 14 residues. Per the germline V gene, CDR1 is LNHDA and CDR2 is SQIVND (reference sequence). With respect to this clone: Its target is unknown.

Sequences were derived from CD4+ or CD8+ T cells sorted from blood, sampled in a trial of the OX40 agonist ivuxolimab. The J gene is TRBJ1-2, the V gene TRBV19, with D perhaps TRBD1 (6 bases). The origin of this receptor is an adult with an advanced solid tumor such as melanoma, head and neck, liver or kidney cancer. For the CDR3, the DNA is TGTGCCGCCCGGGAGGACAGTGGGGACGGTGGCTACACCTTC. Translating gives CAAREDSGDGGYTF.